The clone carrying this T cell receptor beta chain is categorized as medium-sized. Its antigen is unknown. V lost 3 bases and J lost 2; bases outside the gene matches: 18. This CDR3 contains 20 residues. This record comes from a study of immune heterogeneity within non-small cell lung tumors. Study background: There was 1 tumor not otherwise specified, along with around eleven non-squamous carcinomas and several squamous cell carcinomas.

The study's findings and limits: Individual patients mostly differed in their high-frequency T-cell receptor beta clonotypes. With local tumor mutational burden, local T-cell clonality showed a moderate but significant correlation (R around 0.36). Within each patient, tumor sites shared identical dominant CDR3 beta clonotypes and also held site-unique high-frequency clones.

The starting template was genomic DNA from bulk tumor, around 620 ng per sample. Several biopsies were collected from each primary tumor during surgery. They were spaced as far apart as possible within the tumor mass. Enrolled patients presented with newly diagnosed, previously untreated non-small cell lung cancer and underwent curative surgery. TCR beta CDR3 was amplified by multiplex PCR using 32 V and 13 J primers. TCRdb analysed the multiplex PCR reads with MiXCR anew, one entry per CDR3 protein. The table has approximately 9,800 distinct CDR3 sequences, 15% to 20% seen once. Sequenced input: lung tumor tissue. The TCR was taken from a man aged 40-49 years with non-small cell lung cancer. The chain links TRBV12-3 or TRBV12-4 to TRBJ2-7; 11 bases line up with TRBD1. CDR3 residues: CASSFLPPLGQGEVTYEQYF. The CDR3 DNA sequence: TGTGCCAGCAGTTTCTTGCCACCCCTGGGACAGGGGGAAGTTACCTACGAGCAGTACTTC.